What follows are 8 T cell receptor beta chains derived from one specimen sequenced in a study of control samples from healthy donors and cancer patients. Generated by immunoSEQ multiplex PCR, the TCRdb table keeps only in-frame clones and is missing some. The sample contains about 18,000 clones, around four fifths of which appear only once. Material for sequencing was PBMCs. The source of these receptors is a woman between 65 and 79 years old with lung cancer.

This chain links TRBV7-2 with TRBJ2-1; 7 nucleotides agree with TRBD2. The CDR3 consists of 19 residues. J was trimmed by 0 bases and V by 5 bases; bases with no gene match: 16. The germline gives CDR1 SGHTA, CDR2 FQGNSA. The CDR3 DNA sequence: TGTGCCAGCAGCGGATGGGGGGACTACCTTTTGAGCTCCTACAATGAGCAGTTCTTC. This encodes CASSGWGDYLLSSYNEQFF.

The chain combines TRBV7-9 with TRBJ1-1; D ambiguous. This CDR3 is 11 amino acids long. Germline lookup yields CDR1 SEHNR and CDR2 FQNEAQ (reference sequence). Trimming pared 3 bases from V and 4 bases from J, leaving 3 bases between. DNA of the CDR3: TGTGCCAGCAGCTTGTCCACTGAAGCTTTCTTT. Translating it yields CASSLSTEAFF.

The J gene is TRBJ2-2, the V gene TRBV5-1; 9 bases are a match to TRBD1. Germline V gene lookup returns CDR1 SGHRS and CDR2 YFSETQ. With V trimmed by 0 bases and J by 7 bases, 4 bases remained unmatched. There are 15 residues in the CDR3. The CDR3: CASSLGDRDVGELFF. CDR3 nucleotide sequence: TGCGCCAGCAGCTTGGGGGACAGGGATGTCGGGGAGCTGTTTTTT.

CDR3 sequence: CSVRGAGGEQETQYF. In nucleotides, the CDR3 is TGCAGCGTCCGCGGGGCGGGAGGTGAACAAGAGACCCAGTACTTC. The J gene is TRBJ2-5, the V gene TRBV29-1; 8 bases agree with TRBD2. CDR3 length: 15 residues. Germline V gene lookup returns CDR1 SQVTM and CDR2 ANQGSEA. V gave up 6 bases and J gave up 2 bases; unmatched junction bases: 11.

The rearrangement uses TRBV18 and TRBJ1-3; no firm D call. V shed 2 bases and J shed 0 bases, with 8 bases lying between them. The CDR3 has 15 amino acids. Per germline, CDR1 KGHSH and CDR2 LQKENI. In DNA, the CDR3 is TGTGCCAGCTCACCAGACCTTGTCTCTGGAAACACCATATATTTT. Its translation is CASSPDLVSGNTIYF.

V is TRBV30 and J is TRBJ1-2; 10 bases agree with TRBD1. After removal of 3 bases from V and 6 bases from J, the junction contained 16 bases not matched to a gene. The CDR3 runs 17 residues. CDR1 GTSNPN and CDR2 SVGIG come from the germline V gene (reference sequence). The CDR3 region is CAWSVPVFRDRGDGYTF. The CDR3 DNA follows: TGTGCCTGGAGCGTCCCTGTATTTCGGGACAGGGGAGATGGCTACACCTTC.

V and J are TRBV9 and TRBJ1-1; unclear D gene. There are 17 residues in the CDR3. Germline CDR1 and CDR2: SGDLS and YYNGEE. V shed 0 bases and J shed 6 bases, with 21 bases lying between them. The CDR3 nucleotides are TGTGCCAGCAGCGTAGTTGGAAGTGGGAGTGGTTGGTCTGAAGCTTTCTTT. Its protein product is CASSVVGSGSGWSEAFF.

The CDR3 nucleotides read TGTGCCAGCAGCTTAGGGGTCCTAGCGGTCTACGAGCAGTACTTC. It yields the protein CASSLGVLAVYEQYF. The chain combines TRBV11-2 with TRBJ2-7; 7 nucleotides align to TRBD2. CDR3 length equals 15 residues. The ends lost 1 base at V and 3 bases at J; junction bases unmatched: 6. Germline assignment: CDR1 SGHAT and CDR2 FQNNGV. Supplemented by reference TRBV11-2 and TRBJ2-7, the full variable domain reads EAGVAQSPRYKIIEKRQSVAFWCNPISGHATLYWYQQILGQGPKLLIQFQNNGVVDDSQLPKDRFSAERLKGVDSTLKIQPAKLEDSAVYLCASSLGVLAVYEQYFGPGTRLTVT.